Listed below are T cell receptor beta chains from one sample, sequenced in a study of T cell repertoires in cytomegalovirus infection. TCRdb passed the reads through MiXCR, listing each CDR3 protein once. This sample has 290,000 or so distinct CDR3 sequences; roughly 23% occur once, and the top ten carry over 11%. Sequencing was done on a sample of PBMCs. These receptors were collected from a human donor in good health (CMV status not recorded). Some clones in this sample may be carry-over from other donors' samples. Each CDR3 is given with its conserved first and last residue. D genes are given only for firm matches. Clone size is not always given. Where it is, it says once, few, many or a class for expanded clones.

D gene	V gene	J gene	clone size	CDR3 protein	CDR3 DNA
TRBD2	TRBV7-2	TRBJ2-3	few	CASSLEGTSGIGTDTQYF	TGTGCCAGCAGCTTAGAGGGGACTAGCGGGATTGGGACAGATACGCAGTATTTT
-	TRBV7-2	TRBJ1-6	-	CASTLGQSSNSPLHF	TGTGCCAGCACCTTAGGGCAGTCGAGTAATTCACCCCTCCACTTT
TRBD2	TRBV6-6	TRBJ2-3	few	CASSYPRAGAPKDTQYF	TGTGCCAGCAGTTACCCCCGGGCGGGAGCTCCCAAAGATACGCAGTATTTT
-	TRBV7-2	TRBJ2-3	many	CASSNPSTDTQYF	TGTGCCAGCAGCAACCCCAGCACAGATACGCAGTATTTT
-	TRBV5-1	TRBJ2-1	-	CASSLDGDMRYNEQFF	TGCGCCAGCAGCTTGGATGGGGATATGCGCTACAATGAGCAGTTCTTC
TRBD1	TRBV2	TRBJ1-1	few	CASRNLGQENTEAFF	TGTGCCAGCAGAAACCTCGGACAGGAAAACACTGAAGCTTTCTTT
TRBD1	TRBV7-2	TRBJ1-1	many	CASSLRNRGYTEAFF	TGTGCCAGCAGCTTAAGAAACAGGGGATACACTGAAGCTTTCTTT
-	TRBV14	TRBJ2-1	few	CASRWSGSYNEQFF	TGTGCCAGCAGGTGGTCGGGCTCCTACAATGAGCAGTTCTTC
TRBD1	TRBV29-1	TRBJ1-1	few	CSVDNRGWTEAFF	TGCAGCGTTGATAACAGGGGGTGGACTGAAGCTTTCTTT
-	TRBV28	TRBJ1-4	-	CASRRSATNEKLFF	TGTGCCAGCAGAAGGAGTGCAACTAATGAAAAACTGTTTTTT
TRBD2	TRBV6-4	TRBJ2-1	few	CASSERGGLNEQFF	TGTGCCAGCAGTGAGCGGGGGGGCCTCAATGAGCAGTTCTTC
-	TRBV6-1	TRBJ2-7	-	CASSSRTRESEQYF	TGTGCCAGCAGCTCACGGACCCGCGAGAGCGAGCAGTACTTC
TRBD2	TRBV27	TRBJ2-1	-	CASSFSTSGTNEQFF	TGTGCCAGCAGTTTTTCGACTAGCGGGACCAATGAGCAGTTCTTC
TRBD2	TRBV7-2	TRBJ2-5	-	CASSFRAAGVETQYF	TGTGCCAGCAGCTTCAGGGCAGCGGGAGTGGAGACCCAGTACTTC
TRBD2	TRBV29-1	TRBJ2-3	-	CSVDSGGGPDTQYF	TGCAGCGTTGATAGCGGGGGAGGCCCAGATACGCAGTATTTT
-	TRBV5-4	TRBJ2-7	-	CASSAGTMGKHEQYF	TGTGCCAGCAGCGCGGGGACGATGGGGAAACACGAGCAGTACTTC
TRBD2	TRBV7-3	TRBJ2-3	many	CASSLTAGLAGYTQYF	TGTGCCAGCAGCTTAACGGCGGGACTAGCGGGTTATACGCAGTATTTT
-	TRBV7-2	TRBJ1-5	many	CASSSGFQPQHF	TGTGCCAGCAGCTCCGGGTTTCAGCCCCAGCATTTT
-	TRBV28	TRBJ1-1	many	CASSSRPREAFF	TGTGCCAGCAGCTCCCGACCCCGGGAAGCTTTCTTT
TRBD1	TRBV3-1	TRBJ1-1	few	CASSQGRGKAEAFF	TGTGCCAGCAGCCAGGGCAGGGGGAAGGCTGAAGCTTTCTTT
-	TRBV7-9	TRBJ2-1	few	CASSPAGSSYNEQFF	TGTGCCAGCAGCCCGGCGGGGAGCTCCTACAATGAGCAGTTCTTC
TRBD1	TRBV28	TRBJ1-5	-	CASTLQDRGVPDQPQHF	TGTGCCAGCACCCTCCAGGACAGGGGCGTTCCGGATCAGCCCCAGCATTTT
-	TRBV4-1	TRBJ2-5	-	CASSQGLPQETQYF	TGCGCCAGCAGCCAAGGCCTACCCCAAGAGACCCAGTACTTC
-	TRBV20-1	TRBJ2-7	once	CSAHRDAYEQYF	TGCAGTGCTCACAGGGACGCCTACGAGCAGTACTTC
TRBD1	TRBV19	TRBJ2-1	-	CASSTRQGGNEQFF	TGTGCCAGTAGTACCAGACAGGGGGGCAATGAGCAGTTCTTC
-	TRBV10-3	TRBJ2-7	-	CAISELGEQYF	TGTGCCATCAGTGAGTTAGGCGAGCAGTACTTC
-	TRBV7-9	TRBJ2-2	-	CASSRSTMNTGELFF	TGTGCCAGCAGCCGTTCCACAATGAACACCGGGGAGCTGTTTTTT
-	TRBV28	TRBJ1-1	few	CASSFRGMGTEAFF	TGTGCCAGCAGTTTCCGAGGGATGGGCACTGAAGCTTTCTTT
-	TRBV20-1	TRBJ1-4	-	CSATSSTNEKLFF	TGCAGTGCAACCAGCTCAACTAATGAAAAACTGTTTTTT
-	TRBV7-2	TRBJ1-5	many	CASSPLAGGNQPQHF	TGTGCCAGCAGCCCCCTGGCAGGTGGCAATCAGCCCCAGCATTTT
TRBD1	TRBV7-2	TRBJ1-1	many	CASSARDRYTEAFF	TGTGCCAGCAGCGCCCGGGACAGATACACTGAAGCTTTCTTT
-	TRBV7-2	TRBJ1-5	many	CASSLRGGSDQPQHF	TGTGCCAGCAGCTTGCGGGGGGGCTCCGATCAGCCCCAGCATTTT
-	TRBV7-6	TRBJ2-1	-	CASSLVLDEYNEQFF	TGTGCCAGCAGCTTAGTACTAGACGAGTACAATGAGCAGTTCTTC
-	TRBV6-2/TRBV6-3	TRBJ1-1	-	CASRRDTGNTEAFF	TGTGCCAGCAGACGAGACACTGGTAACACTGAAGCTTTCTTT
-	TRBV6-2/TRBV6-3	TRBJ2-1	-	CASSYREHNEQFF	TGTGCCAGCAGTTACAGGGAACACAATGAGCAGTTCTTC
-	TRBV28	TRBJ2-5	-	CASSPGSMRETQYF	TGTGCCAGCAGTCCAGGGTCTATGAGGGAGACCCAGTACTTC
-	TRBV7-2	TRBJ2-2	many	CASSLAPTGSRELFF	TGTGCCAGCAGCTTAGCCCCAACAGGGTCTCGGGAGCTGTTTTTT
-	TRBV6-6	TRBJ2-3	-	CASSYPSRADSTDTQYF	TGTGCCAGCAGTTACCCATCACGCGCGGACAGCACAGATACGCAGTATTTT
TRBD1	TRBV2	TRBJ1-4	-	CASSHGQAATNEKLFF	TGTGCCAGCAGTCACGGACAGGCTGCAACTAATGAAAAACTGTTTTTT
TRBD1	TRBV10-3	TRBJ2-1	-	CAIQGVALGEQFF	TGTGCCATTCAGGGGGTAGCGCTGGGTGAGCAGTTCTTC
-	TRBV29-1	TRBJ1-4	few	CSVGEGTEKLFF	TGCAGCGTTGGAGAGGGGACAGAAAAACTGTTTTTT
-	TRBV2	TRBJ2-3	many	CASSGTSTDTQYF	TGTGCCAGCAGTGGGACTAGCACAGATACGCAGTATTTT
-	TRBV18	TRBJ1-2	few	CASSPIGQTNYGYTF	TGTGCCAGCTCACCAATCGGACAGACTAACTATGGCTACACCTTC
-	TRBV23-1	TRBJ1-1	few	CARPHRDTEAFF	TGCGCCAGGCCACACAGGGACACTGAAGCTTTCTTT
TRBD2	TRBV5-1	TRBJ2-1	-	CASSSGGLAAYNEQFF	TGCGCCAGCAGCTCTGGGGGACTAGCGGCGTACAATGAGCAGTTCTTC
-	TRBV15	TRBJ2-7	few	CATSRRTMGSYEQYF	TGTGCCACCAGCAGACGGACTATGGGCTCCTACGAGCAGTACTTC
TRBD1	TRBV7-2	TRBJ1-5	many	CASSSGGWGNQPQHF	TGTGCCAGCAGCTCAGGGGGCTGGGGCAATCAGCCCCAGCATTTT
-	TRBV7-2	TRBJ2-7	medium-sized	CASSLVLDRQYF	TGTGCCAGCAGCTTAGTTCTGGACAGGCAGTACTTC
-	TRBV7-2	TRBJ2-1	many	CASSLVPTPSYNEQFF	TGTGCCAGCAGCTTAGTGCCCACGCCTTCCTACAATGAGCAGTTCTTC
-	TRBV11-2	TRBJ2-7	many	CASSLDPQGKNEQYF	TGTGCCAGCAGCTTAGATCCGCAGGGGAAAAACGAGCAGTACTTC
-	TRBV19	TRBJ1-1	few	CATNHLQGSRGAFF	TGTGCCACCAACCACCTTCAGGGAAGTCGGGGAGCTTTCTTT
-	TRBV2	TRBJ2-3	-	CASSERGSTDTQYF	TGTGCCAGCAGTGAAAGGGGAAGCACAGATACGCAGTATTTT
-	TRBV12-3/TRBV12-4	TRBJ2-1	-	CTSSLGQYNEQFF	TGTACCAGCAGTCTCGGACAATACAATGAGCAGTTCTTC
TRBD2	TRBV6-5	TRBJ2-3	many	CASREDFSGARSTQYF	TGTGCCAGCAGAGAGGATTTTAGCGGGGCCCGAAGTACGCAGTATTTT
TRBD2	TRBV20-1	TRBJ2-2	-	CSARGVTSGGAGTGELFF	TGCAGTGCTAGAGGCGTAACTAGCGGGGGGGCTGGCACCGGGGAGCTGTTTTTT
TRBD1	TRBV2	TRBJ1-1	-	CASNPANRGTEAFF	TGTGCCAGCAACCCGGCGAACAGGGGCACTGAAGCTTTCTTT
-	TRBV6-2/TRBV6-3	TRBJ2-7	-	CASSYSQAVLYF	TGTGCCAGCAGTTACTCCCAGGCAGTACTGTACTTC
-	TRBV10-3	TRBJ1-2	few	CAISLDTRGYTF	TGTGCCATCAGCCTGGACACCAGAGGCTACACCTTC